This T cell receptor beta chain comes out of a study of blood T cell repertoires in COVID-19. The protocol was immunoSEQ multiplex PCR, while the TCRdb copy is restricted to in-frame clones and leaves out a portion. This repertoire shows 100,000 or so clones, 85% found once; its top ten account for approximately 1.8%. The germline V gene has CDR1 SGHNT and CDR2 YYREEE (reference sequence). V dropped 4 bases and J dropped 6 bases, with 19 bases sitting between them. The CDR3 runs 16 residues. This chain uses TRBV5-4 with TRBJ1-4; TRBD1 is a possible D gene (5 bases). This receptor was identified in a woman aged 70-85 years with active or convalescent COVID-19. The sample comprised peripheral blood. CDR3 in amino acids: CASSIRAGGGHEKLFF. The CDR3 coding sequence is TGTGCCAGCAGCATCCGAGCGGGGGGGGGACATGAAAAACTGTTTTTT.